What follows are 26 T cell receptor beta chains derived from one specimen sequenced in a study of tumor-infiltrating lymphocytes in primary liver carcinoma. TCR beta cDNA came from approximately 0.55 ug total RNA, primed with a constant-region primer. Three nested multiplex PCR rounds of slightly modified ARM-PCR generated TCR beta libraries. TRBV1-TRBV30 forward and Cbeta reverse primers drove the first two roughly 10-cycle rounds. TCRdb recomputed calls from the multiplex PCR reads with MiXCR, one row per CDR3 protein. The repertoire consists of about 110,000 distinct CDR3 sequences, with about 68% occurring once and the leading ten covering roughly a tenth. Unsorted bulk tissue (roughly 19-31 mg) underwent RNA and DNA co-extraction. Specimen: liver tumor tissue from sampling region 1. Subset reported: tumor region T1, superior pole. The receptors were sampled from a woman in her fifties or sixties with primary liver carcinoma and hepatitis B virus infection.

This clonotype was picked up many times. The chain is built from TRBV7-8 and TRBJ2-3; TRBD2 matches 10 bases. The germline V gene encodes CDR1 SGHVS and CDR2 FQNEAQ. This CDR3 has 18 amino acids. V shed 5 bases and J 7 bases; nucleotides not matched to a gene: 18. The CDR3 spells CASSPLAGGPYGRNTQYF. As DNA, the CDR3 is TGTGCCAGCAGCCCTTTAGCGGGAGGCCCATACGGCAGGAATACGCAGTATTTT.

The chain recombines TRBV11-2 with TRBJ2-1, with unresolved D. Germline-derived CDR1 and CDR2 are SGHAT and FQNNGV. V shed 1 base and J shed 6 bases, with 7 bases lying between them. CDR3 length: 13 residues. This chain's CDR3 is CASSLGQFNEQFF. The DNA for the CDR3 is TGTGCCAGCAGCTTAGGCCAGTTCAATGAGCAGTTCTTC. Drawing the rest from reference TRBV11-2 and TRBJ2-1, the complete variable domain is EAGVAQSPRYKIIEKRQSVAFWCNPISGHATLYWYQQILGQGPKLLIQFQNNGVVDDSQLPKDRFSAERLKGVDSTLKIQPAKLEDSAVYLCASSLGQFNEQFFGPGTRLTVL.

This clonotype was seen a single time. This may be a read error: a much more frequent sequence differs by one nucleotide. Here the CDR3 omits its conserved ending phenylalanine or tryptophan, so a read error is the likely source. The chain recombines TRBV5-4 with TRBJ2-5; TRBD1 might be the D (6 bases). Trimming removed 4 bases from V and 2 bases from J, with 12 bases in between. CDR3 length: 14 amino acids. Germline V lookup: CDR1 SGHNT, CDR2 YYREEE (reference sequence). The CDR3 is CASSPGQQQETQYS. DNA of the CDR3: TGTGCCAGCAGCCCCGGACAGCAACAAGAGACCCAGTACTCC.

This clonotype was counted at least ten times. The chain couples TRBV12-3 or TRBV12-4 to TRBJ2-1, with 11 bases lining up with TRBD2. With V trimmed by 6 bases and J by 2 bases, 6 bases remained unmatched. The CDR3 sequence is 16 residues long. The DNA for the CDR3 is TGTGCCAGCAGGCGGTTACTAGCGGGAGCCTACAATGAGCAGTTCTTC. As protein: CASRRLLAGAYNEQFF.

This clonotype was picked up many times. The DNA for the CDR3 is TGCGCCAGCAGCTTGGGGAGCGGGAGGGCCCCGTTCTTC. Protein product: CASSLGSGRAPFF. The chain carries TRBV5-1 and TRBJ2-1, with 10 positions matching TRBD2. With 0 bases clipped from V and 15 bases from J, the junction kept 6 bases outside the gene matches. The CDR3 has 13 amino acids. Looked up from germline, CDR1 is SGHRS and CDR2 is YFSETQ.

About this clonotype itself: An end of the junction differs from the germline gene, which may be a read error. V is TRBV28 and J is TRBJ2-1; tentative D call: TRBD2 (6 bases). CDR3 length: 16 amino acids. CDR1 is MDHEN and CDR2 is SYDVKM in the germline V gene. The CDR3 nucleotides are TGTGCCGGCAGTTCTCAAGTCGGGGGTACCTACAATGAGCAGTTCTTC. It specifies CAGSSQVGGTYNEQFF.

Points on this clonotype: A much larger clonotype is one base distant, so this may be a read error. The chain recombines TRBV6-5 with TRBJ2-3; TRBD2 matches at 9 bases. Germline V gene sequence: CDR1 MNHEY, CDR2 SVGAGI. The CDR3 totals 18 residues. The J segment lost 6 bases and the V segment lost 0 bases, leaving 13 bases of the junction unmatched. CDR3 coding DNA: TGTGCCAGCAGTTACTCGAGGGGGGTTAGCGGGAGATTTGATACGCAGTATTTT. Encoded protein: CASSYSRGVSGRFDTQYF.

This clonotype was seen a single time. The CDR3 ends on some other residue instead of the conserved phenylalanine or tryptophan, so this is likely a read error. The limits of the CDR3 on the DNA are not certain, so only TCRdb's listed CDR3 is given. V gene TRBV11-2 combines with J gene TRBJ2-1; TRBD1 reflects the table's D call only, with no check against the DNA. Germline V lookup: CDR1 SGHAT, CDR2 FQNNGV. The CDR3 is made up of 16 amino acids, end residues included. The CDR3 loop reads CASSLGGESSYNEQLL.

This clonotype was counted at least ten times. This chain connects TRBV29-1 to TRBJ1-1; perhaps TRBD1 as D (6 bases). Germline loops: CDR1 SQVTM, CDR2 ANQGSEA. V was clipped by 6 bases and J by 8 bases, with 16 bases between them. This CDR3 region has 12 residues. The CDR3 sequence: CSVGALGTEAFF. In DNA, the CDR3 is TGCAGCGTCGGAGCGCTCGGGACAGAAGCTTTCTTT.

As concerns this clonotype: A read error may explain this, as a much larger clone is one base away. The chain is built from TRBV29-1 and TRBJ1-1; D is ambiguous. V shed 3 bases and J shed 12 bases, with 11 bases lying between them. The CDR3 is made up of 10 amino acids. Germline loops: CDR1 SQVTM, CDR2 ANQGSEA. CDR3 sequence reads: CSVDRPKTFF. DNA for the CDR3: TGCAGCGTTGACAGGCCAAAAACTTTCTTT.

This clonotype was recorded at least ten times. The rearrangement uses TRBV6-2 or TRBV6-3 and TRBJ2-6; 7 bases agree with TRBD2. Germline V CDR1 and CDR2: MNHEY, SVGEGT. The CDR3 consists of 15 residues. With 8 bases clipped from V and 4 bases from J, the junction kept 8 bases outside the gene matches. The DNA for the CDR3 is TGTGCCAGCCGCATCGGGGGGTCCGGGGCCAACGTCCTGACTTTC. It specifies CASRIGGSGANVLTF.

For this clonotype: Being one base from a much bigger clone, this may be a read error. J is TRBJ2-7 and V is TRBV29-1; TRBD2 is a possible D gene (5 bases). Trimming removed 7 bases from V and 5 bases from J, with 15 bases in between. CDR1 and CDR2 (germline): SQVTM, ANQGSEA. The CDR3 totals 12 residues. The CDR3 DNA reads as TGCAGCGCTGGCCCGGGGAGCGACGAGCAGTACTTC. Protein: CSAGPGSDEQYF.

This clonotype has more than one count but fewer than ten. The chain has TRBV5-1 and TRBJ1-5, with D unclear. The CDR3 consists of 13 residues. Per the germline V gene, CDR1 is SGHRS and CDR2 is YFSETQ. V was pared by 3 bases and J by 4 bases, with 8 bases between. The CDR3 DNA follows: TGCGCCAGCAGCTCAACAGTTAATCAGCCCCAGCATTTT. It yields the protein CASSSTVNQPQHF.

The chain joins TRBV28 to TRBJ2-7; TRBD2 agrees at 7 bases. V lost 5 bases, J lost 4 bases, and 11 bases stayed unmatched. The CDR3 length is 15 residues. The germline V gene encodes CDR1 MDHEN and CDR2 SYDVKM. The CDR3 region is CASSLPSGGGYEQYF. The CDR3 DNA sequence: TGTGCCAGCAGTCTCCCATCGGGAGGAGGATACGAGCAGTACTTC.

With regard to this clonotype: One end of the junction fails to match germline, which may point to a read error. This chain links TRBV30 with TRBJ2-4; D call uncertain. Germline CDR1 and CDR2: GTSNPN and SVGIG (reference sequence). The CDR3 spans 15 residues. The CDR3 loop reads CAWSRQDLSKNIQYF. The CDR3 bases are TGTGCCTGGAGTCGGCAGGACCTATCCAAAAACATCCAGTACTTC.

There are many counts of this clonotype. V and J are TRBV13 and TRBJ1-2, with TRBD1 as a possible D gene (6 bases). The germline V gene has CDR1 PRHDT and CDR2 FYEKMQ (reference sequence). The CDR3 runs to 13 residues. Between the trimmed V and J ends, which lost 11 bases and 5 bases, there was a span of 18 bases. CDR3 protein: CAGRPGHQYGYTF. The CDR3 bases are TGTGCCGGAAGGCCGGGACATCAGTATGGCTACACCTTC.

Notes on this clonotype: A read error may account for a junction end that differs from germline. The chain couples TRBV11-2 to TRBJ2-7; the D call may be TRBD1 or TRBD2 (6 bases each). CDR3 length: 13 residues. The germline CDR1 and CDR2 sequences are SGHAT and FQNNGV. The CDR3 here is CTSNRGGPYERYF. CDR3 nucleotides: TGTACCAGCAATAGAGGGGGGCCCTACGAGCGGTACTTC.

As to this clonotype: The junction departs from germline at one end; a sequencing error may be responsible. This chain connects TRBV6-1 to TRBJ1-1, with 7 bases lining up with TRBD1. This CDR3 has 14 residues. Germline-derived CDR1 and CDR2 are MNHNS and SASEGT. DNA for the CDR3: TGTGCCAGCAGTGGGTACCAGGGGGGCACTGAAGTTTTCTTT. Encoded protein: CASSGYQGGTEVFF.

Note on this clonotype: At one end the junction does not follow the germline gene, possibly because of a read error. The chain carries TRBV11-1 and TRBJ1-1, with a weak D call TRBD1 (6 bases). Germline CDR1 reads SGHAT; CDR2 reads FQDESV (reference sequence). The CDR3 sequence is 14 residues long. Here the CDR3 reads CVSSLGRGQNEAFF. CDR3 bases: TGTGTCAGCAGCTTAGGACGTGGACAGAACGAAGCTTTCTTT.

To note about this clonotype: It may be a read error: a sequence one base away is much more abundant. This rearrangement joins TRBV6-2 or TRBV6-3 to TRBJ1-1; D not resolved. Germline loops: CDR1 MNHEY, CDR2 SVGEGT. The CDR3 has 15 residues. DNA of the CDR3: TGTGCCAGCACCGTTACCGGCCGGCGGAACATTGAAGCTTTCTTT. Its translation is CASTVTGRRNIEAFF.

Details on this clonotype: It may be a read error: a sequence one base away is much more abundant. This chain uses TRBV12-3 or TRBV12-4 with TRBJ2-3; D gene uncertain. This CDR3 has 12 amino acids. CDR3 in DNA: TGTGCCAGCAGTATCGACACAGTTACGCAGTATTTT. Its translation: CASSIDTVTQYF.

The rearrangement links TRBV24-1 to TRBJ2-1; 9 bases align to TRBD2. The V segment lost 2 bases and the J segment 12 bases; nucleotides outside the gene matches: 16. CDR1 is KGHDR and CDR2 is SFDVKD in the germline V gene. The CDR3 contains 17 residues. This CDR3 reads CATSDSTHRGRDGVQFF. CDR3 in DNA: TGTGCCACCAGTGATTCCACCCACCGCGGGAGGGACGGTGTGCAGTTCTTC.

Comments on this clonotype: Possible read error: a much larger clone is one base away. The chain has TRBV6-1 and TRBJ1-3; D unclear. Looked up from germline, CDR1 is MNHNS and CDR2 is SASEGT. The CDR3 runs to 15 residues. CDR3 in amino acids: CASSGDWTSGKTIYF. CDR3 DNA: TGTGCCAGCAGTGGAGACTGGACCTCTGGAAAAACCATATATTTT.

By sample fraction, this clonotype is medium-sized. The rearrangement uses TRBV11-2 and TRBJ2-1; the match to TRBD1 covers 10 bases. This CDR3 contains 15 residues. The J segment lost 8 bases and the V segment lost 5 bases, leaving 9 bases of the junction unmatched. Per germline, CDR1 SGHAT and CDR2 FQNNGV. The CDR3 sequence: CASSDRDRGWDEQFF. The CDR3 DNA is TGTGCCAGCAGCGACCGGGACAGGGGTTGGGATGAGCAGTTCTTC.

CDR3 sequence (DNA): TGTGCCAGCAGCTTAAGCGGTATCGGCAATGAGCAGTTCTTC. This codes for CASSLSGIGNEQFF. The chain has TRBV11-2 and TRBJ2-1; D is perhaps TRBD2 (5 bases). This CDR3 contains 14 residues. CDR1 SGHAT and CDR2 FQNNGV come from the germline V gene. V lost 2 bases to trimming and J lost 6 bases, with 11 bases between them.

As to this clonotype: A much bigger clone sits one base away, suggesting this may be a read error. The chain has TRBV29-1 and TRBJ2-3, with D maybe TRBD1 (8 bases). The CDR3 consists of 14 residues. Germline V CDR1 and CDR2: SQVTM, ANQGSEA. This CDR3 reads CSVERGRGTGTQYF. The CDR3 nucleotides are TGCAGCGTTGAACGGGGGAGGGGGACAGGTACGCAGTATTTT.